A selection of T cell receptor beta chains follows, all from one sample in a study of T cells in Graves' hyperthyroidism and ophthalmopathy. TCRdb passed the multiplex PCR reads through MiXCR, listing each CDR3 protein once. The profile shows about 320,000 distinct CDR3 sequences, around 17% of them singletons. Sequenced sample: blood. Receptor source: a young man with Graves' hyperthyroidism. CDR3s include the opening cysteine and the closing phenylalanine or tryptophan. Fields, in order: V gene, J gene, D gene, clone size, CDR3 protein, CDR3 DNA. The D gene is left open where the match is weak. Rows may omit the clone size; those that give it use once, few, many or a size class.

V gene: TRBV5-1
J gene: TRBJ1-1
D gene: TRBD1
clone size: few
CDR3 protein: CASSFWTGGSRTEAFF
CDR3 DNA: TGCGCCAGCAGCTTTTGGACAGGGGGCTCGAGAACTGAAGCTTTCTTT

V gene: TRBV5-6
J gene: TRBJ1-2
D gene: NA
clone size: few
CDR3 protein: CASRFSGKNYGYTF
CDR3 DNA: TGTGCCAGCAGGTTCTCCGGGAAGAACTATGGCTACACCTTC

V gene: TRBV9
J gene: TRBJ2-1
D gene: NA
clone size: few
CDR3 protein: CASSGATYNEQFF
CDR3 DNA: TGTGCCAGCAGCGGGGCTACCTACAATGAGCAGTTCTTC

V gene: TRBV29-1
J gene: TRBJ1-2
D gene: TRBD1
clone size: NA
CDR3 protein: CSAGRRDRGQDTF
CDR3 DNA: TGCAGCGCGGGGAGACGGGACAGGGGGCAGGACACCTTC

V gene: TRBV7-9
J gene: TRBJ2-5
D gene: TRBD1
clone size: many
CDR3 protein: CASSFRQGVGETQYF
CDR3 DNA: TGTGCCAGCAGCTTCAGACAGGGGGTAGGAGAGACCCAGTACTTC

V gene: TRBV30
J gene: TRBJ1-1
D gene: NA
clone size: NA
CDR3 protein: CAWSRGSNTEAFF
CDR3 DNA: TGTGCCTGGAGTAGGGGGAGCAACACTGAAGCTTTCTTT

V gene: TRBV10-2
J gene: TRBJ2-7
D gene: NA
clone size: many
CDR3 protein: CASRAKPGPYEQYF
CDR3 DNA: TGCGCCAGCAGAGCGAAGCCAGGCCCCTACGAGCAGTACTTC

V gene: TRBV11-2
J gene: TRBJ2-7
D gene: NA
clone size: many
CDR3 protein: CASSLGRGSYEQYF
CDR3 DNA: TGTGCCAGCAGCTTAGGGCGGGGCTCCTACGAGCAGTACTTC

V gene: TRBV29-1
J gene: TRBJ1-1
D gene: NA
clone size: few
CDR3 protein: CSVGQLNTEAFF
CDR3 DNA: TGCAGCGTTGGACAGCTGAACACTGAAGCTTTCTTT

V gene: TRBV6-2/TRBV6-3
J gene: TRBJ1-2
D gene: NA
clone size: NA
CDR3 protein: CASTSGRGPYGYTF
CDR3 DNA: TGTGCCAGCACCTCCGGACGGGGGCCGTATGGCTACACCTTC

V gene: TRBV18
J gene: TRBJ1-5
D gene: NA
clone size: many
CDR3 protein: CASSLPGGQPQHF
CDR3 DNA: TGTGCCAGCTCCCTACCGGGGGGTCAGCCCCAGCATTTT

V gene: TRBV19
J gene: TRBJ2-2
D gene: NA
clone size: few
CDR3 protein: CASNDGTPNTGELFF
CDR3 DNA: TGTGCCAGTAACGACGGGACACCGAACACCGGGGAGCTGTTTTTT

V gene: TRBV10-3
J gene: TRBJ1-1
D gene: NA
clone size: few
CDR3 protein: CATSITGVNTEAFF
CDR3 DNA: TGTGCCACCAGCATTACCGGGGTCAACACTGAAGCTTTCTTT

V gene: TRBV10-3
J gene: TRBJ2-1
D gene: TRBD2
clone size: NA
CDR3 protein: CAISANSGRNNEQFF
CDR3 DNA: TGTGCCATCAGTGCAAACAGCGGGAGAAACAATGAGCAGTTCTTC

V gene: TRBV5-1
J gene: TRBJ2-5
D gene: NA
clone size: few
CDR3 protein: CASSLDLGGGETQYF
CDR3 DNA: TGCGCCAGCAGCTTGGACCTCGGAGGAGGGGAGACCCAGTACTTC

V gene: TRBV20-1
J gene: TRBJ2-1
D gene: NA
clone size: NA
CDR3 protein: CSARSDNYNEQFF
CDR3 DNA: TGCAGTGCCAGGAGCGACAACTACAATGAGCAGTTCTTC

V gene: TRBV11-3
J gene: TRBJ1-1
D gene: NA
clone size: many
CDR3 protein: CASAKGPGEVNTEAFF
CDR3 DNA: TGTGCCAGCGCTAAGGGGCCCGGCGAGGTGAACACTGAAGCTTTCTTT

V gene: TRBV28
J gene: TRBJ2-3
D gene: NA
clone size: many
CDR3 protein: CASHKSGTDTQYF
CDR3 DNA: TGTGCCAGCCATAAGTCTGGCACAGATACGCAGTATTTT

V gene: TRBV5-4
J gene: TRBJ2-3
D gene: NA
clone size: NA
CDR3 protein: CASSQGGSVDTQYF
CDR3 DNA: TGTGCCAGCAGCCAGGGGGGGTCAGTAGATACGCAGTATTTT

V gene: TRBV11-2
J gene: TRBJ2-7
D gene: NA
clone size: few
CDR3 protein: CASSLEGLLSYEQYF
CDR3 DNA: TGTGCCAGCAGCTTAGAAGGCCTTCTATCCTACGAGCAGTACTTC

V gene: TRBV3-1
J gene: TRBJ1-3
D gene: NA
clone size: NA
CDR3 protein: CANSQLDSGNTIYF
CDR3 DNA: TGTGCCAACAGCCAGTTGGACAGCGGAAACACCATATATTTT